Described below is a single T cell receptor beta chain sequence and its context. Its matching antigen is unknown. This CDR3 has 17 residues. V was trimmed by 3 bases and J by 5 bases, leaving 21 bases between them. Germline CDR1 and CDR2: KGHDR and SFDVKD. All sequencing subjects had displayed CD8+CD57+ cell expansion on flow cytometry. Receipt of therapy had not occurred in any patient by the time of blood sampling. This entry belongs to a study of CD8+CD57+ T cells in acquired aplastic anemia. The wider study: The study obtained an average of around 3.4 ug of DNA from sorted CD4+ and CD8+ cells.

Both TCR beta VDJ combination and CDR3 sequence profiling were carried out. Genomic DNA was the template for this profiling. Via MiXCR, TCRdb re-called the reads, giving one row per CDR3 protein. The table shows about 98,000 distinct CDR3 sequences, with around 62% occurring only once. Study-level findings and limits: The same twenty-nine CD8+ CDR3 sequences occurred in patients and in controls. Any difference that existed in CD8+ Simpson's diversity between patients and controls was not significant.

The chain recombines TRBV24-1 with TRBJ2-5; D ambiguous. Sequencing was done on a sample of sorted CD4+, CD8+, or CD8+CD57+ T cells (not recorded which) from PBMCs. This receptor was obtained from a human donor with aplastic anemia. This CDR3 is CATSDPRRENDIETQYF. The CDR3 DNA follows: TGTGCCACCAGTGATCCCCGTAGGGAAAACGATATTGAGACCCAGTACTTC.